These 21 T cell receptor beta chains came from one sample sequenced in a study of shared clonotypes between healthy human individuals. Some clones are missing from TCRdb's copy, which holds only in-frame ones; the method was immunoSEQ multiplex PCR. The data hold about 750,000 clones, with 80% to 95% observed a single time. Only CD45RO-negative cells positively selected for CCR7 counted as naive CD8 cells, so terminally differentiated effector memory CD45RA+ cells were excluded. The sample consisted of naive CD8+ T cells sorted from blood. The receptors here all came from a man aged 30 to 45 in good health.

The chain uses TRBV2 and TRBJ2-1; tentatively, D is TRBD2 (6 bases). The germline V and J ends were trimmed by 6 bases and 9 bases, with 12 bases remaining between them. This CDR3 region has 12 residues. Per germline, CDR1 SNHLY and CDR2 FYNNEI. DNA for the CDR3: TGTGCCAGCAGGGGGGTCGGGAGTGAGCAGTTCTTC. As protein: CASRGVGSEQFF.

The chain couples TRBV27 to TRBJ1-2; D gene ambiguous. This CDR3 is 13 amino acids long. Germline CDR1 and CDR2: MNHEY and SMNVEV (reference sequence). V dropped 4 bases and J dropped 2 bases, with 8 bases sitting between them. CDR3 nucleotides: TGTGCCAGCAGTTCGGCTCCGAACTATGGCTACACCTTC. This sequence encodes CASSSAPNYGYTF.

The chain links TRBV11-2 to TRBJ1-4; 10 nucleotides line up with TRBD1. From germline, CDR1 is SGHAT and CDR2 FQNNGV. V gave up 5 bases and J gave up 8 bases; unmatched junction bases: 8. There are 15 residues in the CDR3. The CDR3 region is CASSLTGTGAEKLFF. The CDR3 DNA sequence: TGTGCCAGCAGCCTTACCGGGACAGGGGCCGAAAAACTGTTTTTT.

The chain carries TRBV7-9 and TRBJ2-7, with D possibly matching TRBD1 (5 bases). The CDR3 is 15 amino acids. Germline lookup yields CDR1 SEHNR and CDR2 FQNEAQ (reference sequence). V was shortened by 6 bases and J by 2 bases, with 17 bases between the two germline ends. This chain's CDR3 is CASRDEGQGAYEQYF. CDR3 DNA: TGTGCCAGCAGAGACGAAGGGCAGGGTGCCTACGAGCAGTACTTC.

Note on this clone: Other DNA sequences in this sample translate to the same CDR3. This chain connects TRBV6-4 to TRBJ2-3; 10 bases are shared with TRBD2. Germline CDR1 reads MRHNA; CDR2 reads SNTAGT. The CDR3 contains 15 residues. V lost 2 bases to trimming and J lost 2 bases; unmatched junction nucleotides: 1. CDR3 sequence: CASSDSGRATDTQYF. The CDR3 DNA reads TGTGCCAGCAGTGACAGCGGGAGGGCCACAGATACGCAGTATTTT.

The chain recombines TRBV4-3 with TRBJ2-7, with 9 bases matching TRBD1. V was pared by 3 bases and J by 2 bases, with 5 bases of the junction left unmatched. The CDR3 totals 15 residues. Germline V gene lookup returns CDR1 LGHNA and CDR2 YSLEER. The DNA of the CDR3 is TGCGCCAGCAGCCACGGGACAGGGACACCCTACGAGCAGTACTTC. It is translated as CASSHGTGTPYEQYF.

This clone occurred once. This chain joins TRBV6-5 and TRBJ2-3, with D unresolved. The CDR3 sequence is 13 residues long. Germline V gives CDR1 MNHEY, CDR2 SVGAGI. The V end was cut by 6 bases, the J end by 4 bases, with 11 bases between. The CDR3 spells CASSPFGSDTQYF. The CDR3 DNA reads as TGTGCCAGCAGCCCCTTTGGCTCAGATACGCAGTATTTT.

Details on this clone: The junction differs from germline at one of its ends, possibly a read error. V and J are TRBV20-1 and TRBJ2-1; no reliable D call. Per germline, CDR1 DFQATT and CDR2 SNEGSKA (reference sequence). The CDR3 runs 11 residues. In nucleotides, the CDR3 is TGCAGTGCTAAGGATTACATTGAGCAGTTCTTC. Translated: CSAKDYIEQFF.

The rearrangement joins TRBV29-1 to TRBJ2-3; 13 nucleotides agree with TRBD2. With 4 bases clipped from V and 3 bases from J, the junction kept 4 bases outside the gene matches. The V gene's germline CDR1 is SQVTM and CDR2 ANQGSEA. The CDR3 spans 15 residues. The CDR3 protein is CSVVGLAGETDTQYF. The CDR3 DNA sequence: TGCAGCGTTGTCGGACTAGCGGGAGAGACAGATACGCAGTATTTT.

This rearrangement joins TRBV2 to TRBJ1-1, with D possibly TRBD1 on 5 matching bases. CDR3 length equals 15 residues. With 0 bases removed from V and 3 bases from J, the gap between germline ends came to 11 bases. The germline CDR1 and CDR2 sequences are SNHLY and FYNNEI. The CDR3 loop is CASSEALSGHTEAFF. Here the CDR3 DNA reads TGTGCCAGCAGTGAAGCGCTTTCGGGGCACACTGAAGCTTTCTTT.

V gene TRBV6-1 combines with J gene TRBJ2-3, with 9 bases lining up with TRBD1. Trimming at V came to 4 bases and at J to 4 bases, leaving 9 bases not matched to a gene. The CDR3 loop spans 16 amino acids. The germline V gene encodes CDR1 MNHNS and CDR2 SASEGT. CDR3 loop: CASSVFGTGSPDTQYF. The CDR3 DNA sequence: TGTGCCAGCAGTGTATTCGGGACAGGGTCGCCAGATACGCAGTATTTT.

The CDR3 here is CASSVGIQSMTEAFF. Here the CDR3 DNA reads TGTGCCAGCAGCGTGGGGATCCAGAGTATGACTGAAGCTTTCTTT. This chain links TRBV9 with TRBJ1-1; unclear D gene. The CDR3 runs to 15 residues. Per germline, CDR1 SGDLS and CDR2 YYNGEE. V lost 2 bases and J lost 5, with 16 bases in between.

The genes are TRBV2 and TRBJ2-7, with TRBD2 matching over 8 bases. The CDR3 sequence is 19 residues long. Germline trimming cut 0 bases from V and 3 bases from J; bases unmatched to any gene: 16. Germline V gene data show CDR1 as SNHLY and CDR2 as FYNNEI. CDR3 DNA sequence: TGTGCCAGCAGTGAAGCGCGACCGTCCGGCGGGCGGGAGGACTACGAGCAGTACTTC. This codes for CASSEARPSGGREDYEQYF.

J is TRBJ2-7 and V is TRBV28; D is ambiguous. Germline V gene data show CDR1 as MDHEN and CDR2 as SYDVKM. The CDR3 is 16 amino acids. The ends were cut back, 4 bases at V and 0 bases at J, with 16 bases in the middle. CDR3 residues: CASSSRRGSSSYEQYF. CDR3 sequence (DNA): TGTGCCAGCAGTTCCAGACGAGGCTCGAGCTCCTACGAGCAGTACTTC.

V usage is TRBV7-8 and J usage is TRBJ2-7; 7 bases line up with TRBD2. There are 14 residues in the CDR3. J lost 6 bases, V lost 3 bases, and 8 bases had no gene match. From germline, CDR1 is SGHVS and CDR2 FQNEAQ. The CDR3 is CASSFWTRSVEQYF. CDR3 coding DNA: TGTGCCAGCAGCTTTTGGACTAGATCGGTCGAGCAGTACTTC.

The rearrangement uses TRBV7-8 and TRBJ2-2; no reliable D call. Germline V gives CDR1 SGHVS, CDR2 FQNEAQ. The germline V and J ends were trimmed by 4 bases and 6 bases, with 24 bases remaining between them. The CDR3 extends over 18 amino acids. The CDR3 coding sequence is TGTGCCAGCAGCTCCCCGGGCACAGCTCACGGGTGGGCCGGGGAGCTGTTTTTT. It codes for CASSSPGTAHGWAGELFF.

The chain employs TRBV27 and TRBJ1-3; possible D gene TRBD1, 5 bases. Germline CDR1 and CDR2: MNHEY and SMNVEV (reference sequence). V lost 6 bases and J 0 bases, leaving 12 bases between the germline ends. This CDR3 contains 15 residues. The CDR3 is CASRGPASSGNTIYF. The CDR3 bases are TGTGCCAGCAGGGGACCGGCGAGCTCTGGAAACACCATATATTTT.

CDR3 residues: CASSPGRGANTGELFF. The CDR3 DNA follows: TGTGCCAGCTCACCGGGAAGGGGCGCGAACACCGGGGAGCTGTTTTTT. The chain is built from TRBV18 and TRBJ2-2; D may be TRBD1 (5 bases). This CDR3 is 16 amino acids long. The V end lost 3 bases, the J end lost 0 bases, and 11 bases lay between the germline ends. Germline CDR1 reads KGHSH; CDR2 reads LQKENI.

The V and J genes are TRBV5-1 and TRBJ2-3; D is possibly TRBD2 (6 bases). CDR1 and CDR2 (germline): SGHRS, YFSETQ. The CDR3 is made up of 16 amino acids. Between the trimmed V and J ends, which lost 4 bases and 0 bases, there was a span of 15 bases. This CDR3 is CASSLEAGSSTDTQYF. CDR3 in DNA: TGCGCCAGCAGCCTAGAAGCGGGTTCAAGCACAGATACGCAGTATTTT.

The chain is built from TRBV27 and TRBJ2-2; D uncertain. The CDR3 totals 14 residues. V gave up 10 bases and J gave up 3 bases, with 15 bases separating them. Germline assignment: CDR1 MNHEY and CDR2 SMNVEV (reference sequence). The DNA for the CDR3 is TGTGCCACAAGCCCTGGGCTTGACACCGGGGAGCTGTTTTTT. Amino acid sequence: CATSPGLDTGELFF.

The chain couples TRBV4-3 to TRBJ2-1; D remains unclear. The CDR3 is 14 amino acids. V was clipped by 3 bases and J by 8 bases, with 14 bases between them. Looked up from germline, CDR1 is LGHNA and CDR2 is YSLEER. The CDR3 nucleotides read TGCGCCAGCAGCCACCGGCCCCGGGCCGATGAGCAGTTCTTC. Translation: CASSHRPRADEQFF.